These 20 T cell receptor beta chains came from one sample sequenced in a study of cytomegalovirus exposure and HLA in healthy donors. PCR used 60 Vbeta primers and 13 Jbeta primers. Sequencing used immunoSEQ multiplex PCR; TCRdb keeps in-frame clones, though not all of them. The profile shows 90,000 to 140,000 clones, 75% of them singletons. The sequenced material came from PBMCs. These receptors were collected from a man aged 35 to 55 in good health and CMV-seronegative.

This chain connects TRBV5-1 to TRBJ2-4; 9 positions agree with TRBD1. From germline, CDR1 is SGHRS and CDR2 YFSETQ. The V segment lost 2 bases and the J segment 5 bases; nucleotides outside the gene matches: 2. The CDR3 runs to 14 residues. The CDR3 reads CASSFGDRENIQYF. CDR3 sequence (DNA): TGCGCCAGCAGCTTTGGGGACAGGGAAAACATTCAGTACTTC.

The chain uses TRBV21-1 and TRBJ2-2; the table's TRBD1 call for D was not verified on the DNA. TRBV21-1 is reported as a pseudogene. The CDR3 has 14 amino acids. CDR3 loop: CASRGDRETGELFF. CDR3 nucleotide sequence: TGTGCCAGCAGGGGAGACAGGGAAACCGGGGAGCTGTTTTTT.

This clone turned up a few times. V is TRBV7-2 and J is TRBJ2-7; TRBD2 aligns across 9 bases. In germline, CDR1 is SGHTA, CDR2 FQGNSA. This CDR3 contains 15 residues. V was clipped by 1 base and J by 2 bases; unmatched bases: 3. In DNA form, the CDR3 reads TGTGCCAGCAGCTTAGAGGGGACTAGCACCTACGAGCAGTACTTC. This encodes CASSLEGTSTYEQYF.

The sample holds a few counts of this clone. V gene TRBV7-9 combines with J gene TRBJ2-2; D is perhaps TRBD1 (5 bases). Trimming left V 5 bases short and J 4 bases short, with 14 bases between. This CDR3 comprises 15 residues. Germline assignment: CDR1 SEHNR and CDR2 FQNEAQ (reference sequence). Here the CDR3 DNA reads TGTGCCAGCAGCACCCCCCGGCAGGGCACCGGGGAGCTGTTTTTT. It encodes CASSTPRQGTGELFF.

The chain couples TRBV5-1 to TRBJ2-7; the match to TRBD2 covers 13 bases. Trimming at V came to 4 bases and at J to 4 bases, leaving 5 bases not matched to a gene. Germline CDR1 is SGHRS and CDR2 is YFSETQ. CDR3 length: 15 residues. The CDR3: CASSEGLAGAYEQYF. The CDR3 region has the DNA TGCGCCAGCAGCGAAGGACTAGCGGGAGCTTACGAGCAGTACTTC.

The chain recombines TRBV5-1 with TRBJ2-3; 9 bases are a match to TRBD1. Trimming cost V 4 bases and J 1 base; bases outside gene matches: 7. CDR1 SGHRS and CDR2 YFSETQ come from the germline V gene. The CDR3 has 16 residues. The CDR3 nucleotides are TGCGCCAGCAGCAAACAGGACAGGGGAGGCACAGATACGCAGTATTTT. This sequence encodes CASSKQDRGGTDTQYF.

This chain connects TRBV7-2 to TRBJ2-1; 8 nucleotides agree with TRBD2. The V segment lost 1 base and the J segment 6 bases; nucleotides outside the gene matches: 8. The length of the CDR3 is 16 residues. The germline gives CDR1 SGHTA, CDR2 FQGNSA. The chain's CDR3 is CASSLVGGAGSNEQFF. In DNA, the CDR3 is TGTGCCAGCAGCTTAGTCGGGGGGGCGGGGAGCAATGAGCAGTTCTTC.

CDR3 nucleotides: TGTGCCAGCAGATTTACAGGTTCCTCCTACGAGCAGTACTTC. Encoded protein: CASRFTGSSYEQYF. J is TRBJ2-7 and V is TRBV28, with D possibly being TRBD1 (5 bases). The germline V and J ends were trimmed by 6 bases and 0 bases, with 12 bases remaining between them. The CDR3 is 14 residues long. CDR1 is MDHEN, CDR2 SYDVKM, per germline.

The chain couples TRBV19 to TRBJ2-3; the D gene is possibly TRBD2 (5 bases). V dropped 7 bases and J dropped 0 bases, with 11 bases sitting between them. Germline-derived CDR1 and CDR2 are LNHDA and SQIVND (reference sequence). The CDR3 sequence is 14 residues long. CDR3 protein: CASKEAASTDTQYF. CDR3 DNA: TGTGCCAGTAAAGAAGCGGCTAGCACAGATACGCAGTATTTT. The full variable domain, its missing parts supplied by reference TRBV19 and TRBJ2-3, is DGGITQSPKYLFRKEGQNVTLSCEQNLNHDAMYWYRQDPGQGLRLIYYSQIVNDFQKGDIAEGYSVSREKKESFPLTVTSAQKNPTAFYLCASKEAASTDTQYFGPGTRLTVL.

The chain has TRBV11-2 and TRBJ1-3; D ambiguous. The CDR3 length is 14 residues. Germline loops: CDR1 SGHAT, CDR2 FQNNGV. V shed 3 bases and J shed 0 bases, with 6 bases lying between them. CDR3: CASSLGNSGNTIYF. The CDR3 DNA reads TGTGCCAGCAGCTTGGGCAACTCTGGAAACACCATATATTTT.

This chain connects TRBV30 to TRBJ1-5, with a weak D call TRBD1 (5 bases). Deletions cut 1 base from V and 7 bases from J, with 14 bases between. Germline lookup yields CDR1 GTSNPN and CDR2 SVGIG (reference sequence). The length of the CDR3 is 14 residues. The CDR3 nucleotides are TGTGCCTGGAGTGACCTCCACAGGTCCCAGCCCCAGCATTTT. This gives the protein CAWSDLHRSQPQHF.

The V and J genes are TRBV30 and TRBJ2-4, with D possibly TRBD1 on 6 matching bases. Trimming pared 1 base from V and 0 bases from J, leaving 13 bases between. The CDR3 contains 16 residues. Looked up from germline, CDR1 is GTSNPN and CDR2 is SVGIG (reference sequence). In DNA form, the CDR3 reads TGTGCCTGGAGTGAAAGGGACACACTAGCCAAAAACATTCAGTACTTC. Its translation: CAWSERDTLAKNIQYF. Combining the CDR3 with reference TRBV30 and TRBJ2-4 gives the whole variable domain SQTIHQWPATLVQPVGSPLSLECTVEGTSNPNLYWYRQAAGRGLQLLFYSVGIGQISSEVPQNLSASRPQDRQFILSSKKLLLSDSGFYLCAWSERDTLAKNIQYFGAGTRLSVL.

The chain couples TRBV7-2 to TRBJ1-5, with 9 nucleotides matching TRBD1. Germline V gene lookup returns CDR1 SGHTA and CDR2 FQGNSA. V was clipped by 1 base and J by 6 bases; unmatched bases: 7. This CDR3 spans 16 amino acids. The CDR3 region is CASSLGGQGFSQPQHF. For the CDR3, the DNA is TGTGCCAGCAGCTTAGGGGGACAGGGTTTCAGTCAGCCCCAGCATTTT.

The table lists this clone with a few counts. The chain couples TRBV13 to TRBJ2-1; the match to TRBD1 covers 9 bases. The germline CDR1 and CDR2 sequences are PRHDT and FYEKMQ (reference sequence). The CDR3 has 15 residues. The J segment lost 5 bases and the V segment lost 6 bases, leaving 8 bases of the junction unmatched. The CDR3, as DNA: TGTGCCAGCAGGAGCACCGGGACAGGGAACAATGAGCAGTTCTTC. Protein product: CASRSTGTGNNEQFF.

This clone is a singleton in its sample. The genes are TRBV5-6 and TRBJ2-3, with 8 bases lining up with TRBD1. Per the germline V gene, CDR1 is SGHDT and CDR2 is YYEEEE. The CDR3 is made up of 16 amino acids. Germline trimming cut 0 bases from V and 2 bases from J; bases unmatched to any gene: 5. The CDR3 nucleotides read TGTGCCAGCAGCTTGGCGCGGACAGGGCCCACAGATACGCAGTATTTT. Translation: CASSLARTGPTDTQYF.

The chain recombines TRBV7-6 with TRBJ2-3; D gene unclear. The CDR3 length is 13 residues. Trimming removed 5 bases from V and 2 bases from J, with 8 bases in between. Germline assignment: CDR1 SGHVS and CDR2 FNYEAQ. In DNA, the CDR3 is TGTGCCAGCAGCGTACTAAACACAGATACGCAGTATTTT. As protein: CASSVLNTDTQYF.

The chain is built from TRBV4-1 and TRBJ2-5; 9 positions agree with TRBD2. Germline V gives CDR1 MGHRA, CDR2 YSYEKL. The V and J ends lost 0 bases and 4 bases, in that order; junction bases with no gene match: 9. This CDR3 has 17 residues. The CDR3 DNA sequence: TGCGCCAGCAGCCAAGATAGCCAGCGGGGGGCGGGAGAGACCCAGTACTTC. Translating it yields CASSQDSQRGAGETQYF.

The rearrangement links TRBV25-1 to TRBJ2-2, with D possibly TRBD2 on 5 matching bases. Trimming took off 4 bases at V and 1 base at J, with 13 bases between the two ends. The CDR3 has 16 amino acids. Germline lookup yields CDR1 MGHDK and CDR2 SYGVNS. This CDR3 is CASSGRESGNTGELFF. The CDR3 region has the DNA TGTGCCAGCAGTGGTCGGGAATCGGGGAACACCGGGGAGCTGTTTTTT. Using reference TRBV25-1 and TRBJ2-2 for the parts outside the CDR3, the full variable domain is EADIYQTPRYLVIGTGKKITLECSQTMGHDKMYWYQQDPGMELHLIHYSYGVNSTEKGDLSSESTVSRIRTEHFPLTLESARPSHTSQYLCASSGRESGNTGELFFGEGSRLTVL.

With respect to this clone: At one end, the junction sequence differs from germline, possibly due to a read error. The chain has TRBV6-1 and TRBJ1-1; a weak D match, TRBD1 (5 bases). The CDR3 sequence is 10 residues long. Germline CDR1 and CDR2: MNHNS and SASEGT. The CDR3 loop is CASSGLRDYF. In DNA form, the CDR3 reads TGTGCCAGCAGTGGACTCCGGGACTATTTT.

The rearrangement joins TRBV4-2 to TRBJ1-1, with a weak D call TRBD1 (5 bases). The germline V gene has CDR1 LGHNA and CDR2 YNFKEQ. V was clipped by 4 bases and J by 5 bases, with 17 bases between them. This CDR3 is built from 15 residues. The CDR3 DNA is TGTGCCAGCAGCCGACTTGACCAGGGAGGGACTGAAGCTTTCTTT. It encodes CASSRLDQGGTEAFF.